These T cell receptor beta chains were read from a single sample in a study of blood T cell repertoires in COVID-19. Assay used: immunoSEQ multiplex PCR; TCRdb lists only in-frame clones, some missing. The table records around 250,000 clones, almost 85% of them present only once. The sample comprised peripheral blood. Receptor source: a man aged 45-65 years with active or convalescent COVID-19. Each CDR3 is given without its conserved first and last residue. Not all rows give a size; the values are once, few, many and, for expanded clones, a class.

TRBV28	-	12	TRBJ2-7	ASLGTGKFYEQY
TRBV20-1	-	9	TRBJ2-7	SLGQYYEQY
TRBV10-1	-	13	TRBJ1-1	ASSARSGLNTEAF
TRBV16	-	18	TRBJ2-2	ASSQSSVLSRALVTGELF
TRBV5-5	-	16	TRBJ1-5	ASSLDRVRGKDHQPQH
TRBV18	-	14	TRBJ2-4	ASSPPNRLAKNIQY
TRBV6-1	few	14	TRBJ2-7	ASSELPLAGAYEQY
TRBV5-6	once	12	TRBJ1-2	ASSFGQGHYGYT
TRBV9	-	12	TRBJ2-1	ASSGTSGRGEQF
TRBV6-5	-	12	TRBJ1-6	ASSYSEGNSPLH
TRBV4-1	-	13	TRBJ1-1	ASSWTPGGNTEAF
TRBV29-1	-	12	TRBJ1-1	SALATMTGREAF
TRBV19	once	14	TRBJ2-1	ASSNRGVALYNEQF
TRBV10-3	-	11	TRBJ1-1	AITRTQGTEAF
TRBV9	-	13	TRBJ2-7	ASSVDPSPRYEQY
TRBV5-6	-	13	TRBJ2-1	ASSLLAASYNEQF